The next 18 T cell receptor beta chains were all read from a single sample in a study of blood T cell repertoires in COVID-19. Here immunoSEQ multiplex PCR was the method, and the copy in TCRdb shows in-frame clones only, minus some. Of roughly 270,000 clones in the sample, approximately 88% were seen once. The sequenced sample was peripheral blood. These receptors were obtained from a man younger than 35 with active or convalescent COVID-19.

CDR3 bases: TGTGCCAGCAGTTTGCCCACTGGAGCCACCGGGGAGCTGTTTTTT. Its translation: CASSLPTGATGELFF. This rearrangement joins TRBV27 to TRBJ2-2; D not certain. The CDR3 spans 15 residues. In germline, CDR1 is MNHEY, CDR2 SMNVEV (reference sequence). Trimming left V 3 bases short and J 4 bases short, with 12 bases between.

This clone appeared a single time. This chain joins TRBV7-9 and TRBJ1-4; 8 bases fit TRBD1. From germline, CDR1 is SEHNR and CDR2 FQNEAQ (reference sequence). The CDR3 totals 18 residues. Trimming removed 4 bases from V and 0 bases from J; junction bases left unmatched: 10. CDR3 bases: TGTGCCAGCAGCTCCAATGCAGGGGGCCCCCCAACTAATGAAAAACTGTTTTTT. This sequence encodes CASSSNAGGPPTNEKLFF.

The chain is built from TRBV6-7 and TRBJ2-5; maybe TRBD2 (6 bases). TRBV6-7 is identified as an open reading frame with a role that is uncertain. The CDR3 is 17 residues long. V was shortened by 2 bases and J by 5 bases, with 21 bases between the two germline ends. In DNA form, the CDR3 reads TGTGCCAGCAGTTACCGGGAGCAGGGAAGAATCTGCGAGACCCAGTACTTC. This codes for CASSYREQGRICETQYF.

This sequence joins TRBV2 and TRBJ2-7, with D possibly matching TRBD1 (6 bases). From germline, CDR1 is SNHLY and CDR2 FYNNEI. V was trimmed by 1 base and J by 2 bases, leaving 9 bases between them. The CDR3 has 14 residues. The CDR3 DNA reads TGTGCCAGCAGTGAAGGGACAGCACCCTACGAGCAGTACTTC. This translates into CASSEGTAPYEQYF.

V gene TRBV5-1 combines with J gene TRBJ2-3; 11 bases agree with TRBD1. CDR3 length: 15 amino acids. The junction had 7 bases not matched to a gene; V was cut back by 4 bases and J by 6 bases. The germline CDR1 and CDR2 sequences are SGHRS and YFSETQ. CDR3 DNA sequence: TGCGCCAGCAGCCCTCCGGGACAGGGGGTGGATACGCAGTATTTT. Its protein product is CASSPPGQGVDTQYF. Based on the CDR3 plus reference TRBV5-1 and TRBJ2-3, the full variable domain is KAGVTQTPRYLIKTRGQQVTLSCSPISGHRSVSWYQQTPGQGLQFLFEYFSETQRNKGNFPGRFSGRQFSNSRSEMNVSTLELGDSALYLCASSPPGQGVDTQYFGPGTRLTVL.

This chain links TRBV7-2 with TRBJ2-2; 9 bases align to TRBD2. Trimming cost V 5 bases and J 6 bases; bases outside gene matches: 7. The CDR3 consists of 15 residues. Germline CDR1 and CDR2: SGHTA and FQGNSA. CDR3 bases: TGTGCCAGCAGCCCCGGGACTAGCAACGCCGGGGAGCTGTTTTTT. Its translation: CASSPGTSNAGELFF.

The chain has TRBV6-2 or TRBV6-3 and TRBJ1-5; D unclear. V was cut by 1 base and J by 6 bases, with 25 bases left in between. The CDR3 is made up of 19 amino acids. Germline V gene sequence: CDR1 MNHEY, CDR2 SVGEGT. The CDR3 nucleotides are TGTGCCAGCAGTTACTTGTGGCGTCCGGAGGCAACGGTCAGTCAGCCCCAGCATTTT. As protein: CASSYLWRPEATVSQPQHF.

This rearrangement joins TRBV6-5 to TRBJ1-5, with a tentative D call TRBD1 (6 bases). This CDR3 region has 14 residues. V was pared by 7 bases and J by 5 bases, with 15 bases between. Looked up from germline, CDR1 is MNHEY and CDR2 is SVGAGI. CDR3 nucleotide sequence: TGTGCCAGCACTCCCGGCAGGGGACATCAGCCCCAGCATTTT. Translating it yields CASTPGRGHQPQHF.

The count of this clone is one. The rearrangement uses TRBV5-6 and TRBJ2-3; 12 bases are shared with TRBD2. This CDR3 has 18 amino acids. Germline V gene lookup returns CDR1 SGHDT and CDR2 YYEEEE. The V gene end was trimmed by 3 bases and the J gene end by 1 base; junction bases not matched to a gene: 9. The CDR3 is CASSYGLAGIVGTDTQYF. The DNA for the CDR3 is TGTGCCAGCAGCTATGGACTAGCGGGGATCGTTGGCACAGATACGCAGTATTTT.

The chain recombines TRBV19 with TRBJ2-1; TRBD2 matches 10 bases. J gave up 6 bases and V 6 bases, and 5 bases lay outside the gene matches. Germline CDR1 LNHDA, CDR2 SQIVND (reference sequence). This CDR3 spans 14 amino acids. The CDR3 loop reads CASRLAGVLNEQFF. CDR3 coding DNA: TGTGCCAGTAGGCTAGCGGGGGTCCTCAATGAGCAGTTCTTC.

The chain recombines TRBV9 with TRBJ2-7, with TRBD1 matching 10 bases. The V gene's germline CDR1 is SGDLS and CDR2 YYNGEE. V lost 4 bases, J lost 7 bases, and 5 bases stayed unmatched. The CDR3 loop spans 13 amino acids. The CDR3 nucleotides are TGTGCCAGCAGCCGACAGGGGGCGAGGGAGCAGTACTTC. This encodes CASSRQGAREQYF.

The chain carries TRBV15 and TRBJ2-7, with 9 bases that match TRBD1. Trimming took 2 bases from V and 2 from J; bases not matched to a gene: 7. In germline, CDR1 is LNHNV, CDR2 YYDKDF (reference sequence). This CDR3 region has 16 residues. CDR3 nucleotide sequence: TGTGCCACCAGCAGACCTACCGGGACAGGGACCTACGAGCAGTACTTC. Translating it yields CATSRPTGTGTYEQYF.

This chain connects TRBV7-3 to TRBJ2-7, with 7 bases that match TRBD1. This CDR3 spans 13 amino acids. The J segment lost 7 bases and the V segment lost 4 bases, leaving 7 bases of the junction unmatched. Germline-derived CDR1 and CDR2 are SGHTA and FQGTGA. The CDR3, as DNA: TGTGCCAGCAGCTCGACAGGGACGGGAGAGCAGTACTTC. This translates into CASSSTGTGEQYF.

The rearrangement links TRBV9 to TRBJ2-5; TRBD2 aligns across 8 bases. Germline V gene data show CDR1 as SGDLS and CDR2 as YYNGEE. There are 15 residues in the CDR3. The junction had 3 bases not matched to a gene; V was cut back by 1 base and J by 1 base. This chain's CDR3 is CASSVYTSGQETQYF. As DNA, the CDR3 is TGTGCCAGCAGCGTATACACTAGCGGCCAAGAGACCCAGTACTTC.

In DNA form, the CDR3 reads TGCGCCAGCAGCCACCCTCCAGGGGGCCACACCTCTGGCTACACCTTC. Its translation: CASSHPPGGHTSGYTF. The rearrangement joins TRBV4-1 to TRBJ1-2; 8 bases map to TRBD1. The trim removed 3 bases at V and 7 bases at J, leaving 13 bases unmatched. This CDR3 spans 16 amino acids. The germline gives CDR1 MGHRA, CDR2 YSYEKL.

The chain carries TRBV3-1 (or the pseudogene TRBV3-2) and TRBJ1-6; D gene uncertain. V was trimmed by 2 bases and J by 10 bases, leaving 21 bases between them. CDR3 length: 17 residues. In germline, CDR1 is LGHDT, CDR2 YNNKEL (reference sequence). For the CDR3, the DNA is TGTGCCAGCAGCCAAAGATTCGACGGCGGTATTAGATCACCCCTCCACTTT. Protein sequence: CASSQRFDGGIRSPLHF.

The table lists this clone with a count of one. The J gene is TRBJ1-6, the V gene TRBV5-6, with 9 bases fitting TRBD1. Losses at the gene ends were 2 bases for V and 8 bases for J; bases not matched to a gene: 2. Germline CDR1 and CDR2: SGHDT and YYEEEE. The CDR3 has 14 amino acids. The CDR3 coding sequence is TGTGCCAGCAGCTTTGGACAGGGGTATTCACCCCTCCACTTT. Its translation is CASSFGQGYSPLHF.

The chain recombines TRBV6-5 with TRBJ2-1; 7 bases line up with TRBD1. Trimming cost V 0 bases and J 2 bases; bases outside gene matches: 4. The germline V gene has CDR1 MNHEY and CDR2 SVGAGI. This CDR3 spans 16 amino acids. Here the CDR3 reads CASSYSVGQPYNEQFF. The CDR3 nucleotides are TGTGCCAGCAGTTACTCGGTGGGACAGCCCTACAATGAGCAGTTCTTC.